The text below deals with one TCR beta chain. Its antigen is as yet unknown. Two oligonucleotides, mixed equimolar, formed the beta constant-region primer covering TRBC1 and TRBC2. The ligated cDNA underwent four PCR rounds using SP2 and nested alpha and beta constant-region primers. Ligation attached a single-stranded oligonucleotide with a 12-nucleotide UMI and the SP2 primer to the cDNA 3' end. In TCRdb, the UMI-ligation and nested PCR reads were re-called with MiXCR into one record per CDR3 protein. The sample lists some 80,000 distinct CDR3 sequences, about 10% occurring once. Trimming pared 3 bases from V and 8 bases from J, leaving 16 bases between. The germline CDR1 and CDR2 sequences are SNHLY and FYNNEI. The CDR3 consists of 14 residues. This specimen belongs to a study of naive and memory T cell subsets. Whole-study findings and limits: The power law exponent of TCR abundance differed between naive and memory cells.

Sequencing was done on a sample of naive CD8+ T cells from blood. This sequence originates from a human donor in good health. This sequence joins TRBV2 and TRBJ1-2; D might be TRBD1 (6 bases). CDR3 sequence: CASSDRGREYGYTF. The CDR3 coding sequence is TGTGCCAGCAGTGACAGGGGCCGCGAGTACGGCTACACCTTC.